This T cell receptor (beta chain) derives from a study of Ad26.COV2.S vaccination and SARS-CoV-2 variants. Notes on the study in general: Vaccinees showed greater spike-specific TCR breadth than placebo recipients.

Details on this clone: Its antigen is still unknown.

TCRdb's copy holds only in-frame clones and misses some; the assay was immunoSEQ multiplex PCR. Seen here are about 480,000 clones, around nine tenths observed once, and the top ten hold about 13%. Treatment: roughly 18 received Ad26.COV2.S at low or high dose, single or two shots; about 5 received placebo; per-sample allocation not given. Sampling happened 63 days after the first vaccine or placebo injection. Looked up from germline, CDR1 is MNHEY and CDR2 is SVGEGT. The CDR3 consists of 13 residues. Trimming pared 5 bases from V and 2 bases from J, leaving 10 bases between. The TCR originated in a person aged 18-65 years who received the Ad26.COV2.S COVID-19 vaccine or a placebo. This specimen was peripheral blood, taken in a trial of Ad26.COV2.S vaccine versus placebo. The rearrangement joins TRBV6-2 or TRBV6-3 to TRBJ2-7, with D perhaps TRBD2 (6 bases). The CDR3 sequence: CASSQDYTYEQYF. As DNA, the CDR3 is TGTGCCAGCAGTCAGGACTACACCTACGAGCAGTACTTC.